This TCR beta chain was profiled in a study of blood T cells in healthy people across ages. The V gene lost 5 bases and the J gene lost 0 bases, with 12 bases spanning the gap. Germline V lookup: CDR1 SGHNT, CDR2 YYREEE (reference sequence). This CDR3 comprises 15 residues. For the second PCR, which ran for 7 to 11 cycles, a sample-barcoded 5' primer and a J-beta primer mix were used. TCRdb ran MiXCR on the 5' RACE reads and lists one entry per CDR3 protein. Among more than 500,000 distinct CDR3 sequences listed, about 25% were seen once. The source material was blood. The V gene is TRBV5-4, the J gene TRBJ2-1; possible D gene TRBD2, 5 bases. The TCR comes from a woman between 65 and 79 years old in good health. In nucleotides, the CDR3 is TGTGCCAGCAGGGCGGACTTGAGCTCCTACAATGAGCAGTTCTTC. Translating it yields CASRADLSSYNEQFF.